Listed below are T cell receptor beta chains from one sample, sequenced in a study of blood T cell repertoires in COVID-19. The table came from immunoSEQ multiplex PCR; TCRdb's copy has only in-frame clones and leaves some out. The sample shows about 74,000 clones, roughly 84% of them seen only once. The sequenced sample was peripheral blood. The origin of the receptors is a woman of 80 years or more with active or convalescent COVID-19. Each CDR3 is given with its conserved first and last residue. The order of the fields is D gene, CDR3 length, V gene, J gene, CDR3 DNA, CDR3 protein. D genes are given only for firm matches.

>TRBD1|16|TRBV18|TRBJ1-2
TGTGCCAGCTCACAAGACAGGGGGCAAACTCTTTATGGCTACACCTTC
CASSQDRGQTLYGYTF
>.|13|TRBV6-5|TRBJ1-2
TGTGCCAGCAGCCCCTCCAGGGGCTATGGCTACACCTTC
CASSPSRGYGYTF
>TRBD1|14|TRBV4-3|TRBJ2-7
TGCGCCAGCAGCCAAGAACAGGGGCCCTACGAGCAGTACTTC
CASSQEQGPYEQYF
>TRBD1|15|TRBV24-1|TRBJ1-1
TGTGCCACCAGCCCGTCTCGTACAGGGGGGACTGAAGCTTTCTTT
CATSPSRTGGTEAFF
>TRBD1|14|TRBV12-5|TRBJ1-1
TGTGCTAGTGGCCCGGGACAGCTGAACACTGAAGCTTTCTTT
CASGPGQLNTEAFF
>.|13|TRBV5-1|TRBJ1-1
TGCGCCAGCAGCTCCACAGTGAACACTGAAGCTTTCTTT
CASSSTVNTEAFF
>TRBD2|12|TRBV7-6|TRBJ2-5
TGTGCCAGCGGGCGGGGGTCTGAGACCCAGTACTTC
CASGRGSETQYF
>.|14|TRBV3-1/TRBV3-2|TRBJ2-1
TGTGCCAGCAGCCAAGCCGCCAGGGTCAATGAGCAGTTCTTC
CASSQAARVNEQFF
>.|15|TRBV6-5|TRBJ1-2
TGTGCCAGCAGTTACTCAGGAGGGCCCAACTATGGCTACACCTTC
CASSYSGGPNYGYTF
>TRBD2|15|TRBV5-1|TRBJ2-3
TGCGCCAGCAAGGGACTAGCGGGCATAAGGGATACGCAGTATTTT
CASKGLAGIRDTQYF
>.|13|TRBV19|TRBJ1-1
TGTGCCAGTAGTATTTACGGGAGGACTGAAGCTTTCTTT
CASSIYGRTEAFF
>.|14|TRBV6-5|TRBJ2-7
TGTGCCAGCACCTCACGGTTCGGTTCCTACGAGCAGTACTTC
CASTSRFGSYEQYF
>.|11|TRBV6-5|TRBJ1-6
TGTGCCGGAGGACCGAATTCACCCCTCCACTTT
CAGGPNSPLHF
>.|12|TRBV10-3|TRBJ1-2
TGTGCCATCAGTGATAATCCGAGCGGCTACACCTTC
CAISDNPSGYTF
>.|14|TRBV19|TRBJ2-7
TGTGCCAGTAGTATCGGAGACAGAGCAGTAGAGCAGTACTTC
CASSIGDRAVEQYF
>.|18|TRBV11-2|TRBJ2-3
TGTGCCAGCAGCCATGGTAGGGCGGCGGGGCGGAGAACAGATACGCAGTATTTT
CASSHGRAAGRRTDTQYF